A single sample is the source of the 10 T cell receptor beta chains below, sequenced in a study of OX40 agonist ivuxolimab in advanced cancers. Clones were read by immunoSEQ multiplex PCR, and TCRdb kept only the in-frame ones, dropping some. The sample lists 85,000 to 120,000 clones; over 75% were seen once. The material sequenced was CD4+ or CD8+ T cells sorted from blood, taken in a trial of the OX40 agonist ivuxolimab. The receptor source for this set is an adult with an advanced solid tumor such as melanoma, head and neck, liver or kidney cancer.

V usage is TRBV10-3 and J usage is TRBJ2-3; TRBD2 matches at 7 bases. The germline gives CDR1 ENHRY, CDR2 SYGVKD. The CDR3 is 15 residues long. Unmatched junction bases numbered 3, after V lost 3 bases and J lost 0 bases. CDR3 in DNA: TGTGCCATCAGTGATTATAGCGGGAGCACAGATACGCAGTATTTT. This gives the protein CAISDYSGSTDTQYF.

This chain uses TRBV10-3 with TRBJ1-1; no clear D gene. The CDR3 is made up of 14 amino acids. Germline V gene lookup returns CDR1 ENHRY and CDR2 SYGVKD. The V end was cut by 7 bases, the J end by 1 base, with 13 bases between. The CDR3 spells CAITRTETNTEAFF. In DNA form, the CDR3 reads TGTGCCATCACTAGGACGGAGACGAACACTGAAGCTTTCTTT.

This clone came up once. The CDR3 coding sequence is TGTGCCAGTAGGGACCGCACCAATGAGCAGTTCTTC. Its translation: CASRDRTNEQFF. The chain carries TRBV19 and TRBJ2-1, with D hard to call. The CDR3 is 12 residues long. Trimming shortened V by 6 bases and J by 6 bases, and 9 bases separated the two germline ends. The germline V gene encodes CDR1 LNHDA and CDR2 SQIVND (reference sequence).

The chain joins TRBV6-6 to TRBJ2-7, with 8 bases lining up with TRBD1. Losses at the gene ends were 2 bases for V and 6 bases for J; bases not matched to a gene: 0. This CDR3 contains 12 residues. CDR1 MNHNY and CDR2 SVGAGI come from the germline V gene (reference sequence). In DNA form, the CDR3 reads TGTGCCAGCAGTTACACAGGGGGCGAGCAGTACTTC. It translates to CASSYTGGEQYF.

This clone was detected once. This chain joins TRBV7-2 and TRBJ2-7, with TRBD2 matching 9 bases. J gave up 6 bases and V 1 base, and 4 bases lay outside the gene matches. The CDR3 runs 14 residues. Germline V CDR1 and CDR2: SGHTA, FQGNSA. CDR3 nucleotide sequence: TGTGCCAGCAGCTTAGGGGGACTAGCAGTCGAGCAGTACTTC. As protein: CASSLGGLAVEQYF.

The sample holds one count of this clone. In DNA form, the CDR3 reads TGTGCCAGCAGCTTAGGTTCAGGGGGGCGAGCCGGGGCCAACGTCCTGACTTTC. It is translated as CASSLGSGGRAGANVLTF. The J gene is TRBJ2-6, the V gene TRBV7-2; D is perhaps TRBD1 (7 bases). Germline-derived CDR1 and CDR2 are SGHTA and FQGNSA. CDR3 length: 18 residues. The germline V and J ends were trimmed by 1 base and 4 bases, with 17 bases remaining between them.

V and J are TRBV20-1 and TRBJ2-5; D remains ambiguous. Germline V gene lookup returns CDR1 DFQATT and CDR2 SNEGSKA (reference sequence). The ends were cut back, 3 bases at V and 4 bases at J, with 6 bases in the middle. The CDR3 is made up of 11 amino acids. The CDR3 DNA reads TGCAGTGCTAGGTTGTCAGAGACCCAGTACTTC. Its protein is CSARLSETQYF.

The V gene is TRBV27, the J gene TRBJ1-2; 7 bases are a match to TRBD1. The J segment lost 2 bases and the V segment lost 3 bases, leaving 9 bases of the junction unmatched. This CDR3 has 16 residues. The germline gives CDR1 MNHEY, CDR2 SMNVEV (reference sequence). CDR3 residues: CASSFTGALKNYGYTF. CDR3 in DNA: TGTGCCAGCAGTTTCACAGGGGCCCTAAAGAACTATGGCTACACCTTC.

The chain uses TRBV28 and TRBJ2-7; 9 bases align to TRBD1. The V gene's germline CDR1 is MDHEN and CDR2 SYDVKM. The CDR3 sequence is 14 residues long. Trimming cost V 6 bases and J 2 bases; bases outside gene matches: 5. The CDR3 coding sequence is TGTGCCAGCAGCCGTACAGGGGGCACCTACGAGCAGTACTTC. Translating gives CASSRTGGTYEQYF.

J is TRBJ2-1 and V is TRBV7-8, with TRBD1 matching 10 bases. The CDR3 contains 19 residues. The germline V gene has CDR1 SGHVS and CDR2 FQNEAQ. The V segment lost 4 bases and the J segment 0 bases; nucleotides outside the gene matches: 12. The chain's CDR3 is CASSSRDRGFTRSYNEQFF. CDR3 coding DNA: TGTGCCAGCAGCTCCCGGGACAGGGGATTTACACGCTCCTACAATGAGCAGTTCTTC.